The entry below gives a single T cell receptor beta chain sequence along with its context. This clone's antigen is unknown. No base quality information exists; no much larger clone differs at one position. This sample is part of a study of blood T cell repertoires in COVID-19 (dated by TCRdb to the early 2020s). Background on the whole study: The collaborator samples originated in the United States, Italy and Spain and spanned the acute and convalescent phases of COVID-19. Sample metadata almost always included a de-identified subject ID, COVID-19 status, age in years and sex. The dataset comprised deeply sampled blood TCRbeta repertoires from subjects exposed to, actively infected with, or recovered from COVID-19. The samples were drawn from two sources: the first 160 participants of the ongoing ImmuneRACE study, and 1,000 to 1,500 subjects contributed by 6 global collaborators. A freely available public database, intended as a resource for researchers studying the immune response to SARS-CoV-2, is where the repertoires were released. The prospective study material was composed of cDNA or gDNA derived from T cells, B-cell-depleted T cells, or PBMCs. Where HLA class I and class II types were available, the types were taken from metadata supplied by the sample provider, not from assay-based typing.

Compared with germline, V lacks 8 bases and J lacks 5 bases; bases without a gene match: 6. From a lookup of the germline V gene, CDR1 and CDR2 are MDHEN and SYDVKM. The CDR3 spans 14 residues, from the cysteine through the phenylalanine. The only DNA kept is the CDR3, 42 bases in frame from the first base. The immunoSEQ Assay, a bias-controlled multiplex PCR, was used to amplify TCRbeta CDR3 regions from genomic DNA. The paper's data handling went like this. The number of nucleated cells in each sample was estimated from the amplification of reference gene primers within the assay. To quantify the absolute abundance of each unique TCRbeta CDR3 rearrangement, sequence reads were collapsed and filtered. For each sample, productive Simpson clonality was calculated by taking the square root of Simpson's diversity index across productive rearrangements. TCRdb limited this immuneACCESS table to in-frame rearrangements with V and J called. A share of clones is missing; checked studies link under half to unresolved V genes, and the rest is unexplained. D and trimming come from the DNA, and the V and J calls and clone size come from that table. Here the sample has about 160,000 clones; around 81% occur a single time. Of the sample, roughly 13% falls within the top ten clones.

Study-wide conclusions, independent of this receptor: The quantity of clinical and demographic metadata differed by source and by participant and was supplied without curation.

A second Seattle source provided samples from volunteer blood donors who had recovered from COVID-19. Collaborating institutions collected whole blood in K2EDTA tubes following their own protocols. Collaborator samples were shipped for TCRbeta analysis as frozen whole blood, isolated PBMCs, or DNA extracted from either sample type. The chain joins TRBV28 to TRBJ1-6, with 7 bases in between that match TRBD1. This clonotype was obtained from a man between 65 and 85 years old who had recovered from COVID-19. Sequenced material: peripheral blood. Read as DNA, the sequence is TGTGCCAGCCGAAGGGACAGCCATAATTCACCCCTCCACTTT. Its amino acids are CASRRDSHNSPLHF.